Detailed here is one T cell receptor (beta chain). Profiled with immunoSEQ multiplex PCR; TCRdb holds only in-frame clones, not every one. The data show about 20,000 clones, less than 95% seen once. The sample belongs to a study of monozygotic twins with cystic fibrosis. The CDR3 runs 13 residues. CDR1 and CDR2 (germline): LNHDA, SQIVND (reference sequence). Trimming cost V 3 bases and J 7 bases, with 10 bases left between them. Sequencing was done on a sample of blood. The sequence was obtained from a girl under 10 years old with cystic fibrosis. V gene TRBV19 combines with J gene TRBJ2-1, with D perhaps TRBD1 or TRBD2 (5 bases each). The CDR3 DNA sequence: TGTGCCAGTAGTATCGGGACCAATAATGAGCAGTTCTTC. Its translation: CASSIGTNNEQFF.